The source of this TCR beta chain is a study of cytomegalovirus exposure and HLA in healthy donors. PCR involved 60 Vbeta and 13 Jbeta primers. Libraries were prepared by immunoSEQ multiplex PCR; TCRdb keeps only in-frame clonotypes and omits some of them. Found here are about 170,000 clones, around four fifths of them singletons; the top ten hold approximately 1.5%. To note about this clone: Its antigen remains unknown.

Study-wide findings and caveats: Most CMV-associated TCR beta chains appeared HLA-restricted in a later analysis. Overall, around 150 TCR beta chains were annotated as cytomegalovirus-associated. In an earlier analysis, most TCR beta V segments were productive about 87% or about 30% of the time.

The clonotype originates from a woman in her twenties or thirties in good health and CMV-seropositive. The material sequenced was PBMCs.

Written as DNA, the CDR3 is TGTGCCAGCAGTGATATAGCGGGAAGCCGGCAGCAGTTCTTC. Translation gives CASSDIAGSRQQFF. This chain uses TRBV28 with TRBJ2-1, with 8 positions matching TRBD2. CDR1 and CDR2 (germline): MDHEN, SYDVKM. Unmatched junction bases numbered 11, after V lost 5 bases and J lost 11 bases. The CDR3 covers 14 residues.